The source of this TCR beta chain is a study of identical twins. This CDR3 is built from 16 residues. The germline V gene has CDR1 MNHEY and CDR2 SVGAGI. Trimming left V 2 bases short and J 6 bases short, with 16 bases between. TCRdb re-called the 5' RACE reads through MiXCR, storing one row per CDR3 protein. Altogether 600,000 to 700,000 distinct CDR3 sequences are present, about 20% being singletons, with the ten largest covering 4% to 5.5%. Study-wide results and caveats: Without tracking the same donors, conclusions rested on cross-sectional statistical analysis.

This clonotype was seen at least ten times. Its antigen is still unknown. These records were also assigned to another study, of T cells expressing NK-cell markers.

The sample was PBMCs. The chain couples TRBV6-5 to TRBJ2-2; D uncertain. The TCR comes from a woman between 18 and 30 years old in good health. Here the CDR3 reads CASSYKFRTFAGELFF. In DNA, the CDR3 is TGTGCCAGCAGTTACAAGTTCCGAACTTTCGCCGGGGAGCTGTTTTTT.